This TCR beta chain was documented in a study of shared T cell receptors in the human thymus. This clone was picked up a small number of times. The method was immunoSEQ multiplex PCR; TCRdb's version includes in-frame clones alone and lacks a portion of them. The repertoire holds hundreds of thousands of clones, with approximately 87% as singletons. This CDR3 has 15 amino acids. J lost 5 bases, V lost 4 bases, and 8 bases had no gene match. CDR1 is SGHDT, CDR2 YYEEEE, per germline. This same sample was also taken into another study, of human thymus T cells. This second study says: Healthy Finnish infants undergoing corrective surgery for congenital heart defects were the donors. Resections obtained during corrective heart surgery supplied the thymus tissue. There appeared to be biased usage of V and J genes in thymic and blood repertoires.

The clonotype originates from a boy in the first two years of life with a congenital heart defect. The chain combines TRBV5-6 with TRBJ1-2; TRBD1 matches 10 bases. The sequenced material came from thymocytes. The CDR3 spells CASSADRQGAYGYTF. CDR3 in DNA: TGTGCCAGCAGCGCGGATAGACAGGGGGCTTATGGCTACACCTTC.